This T cell receptor beta chain was recovered during a study of Ad26.COV2.S vaccination and SARS-CoV-2 variants. Study background: Ad26.COV2.S shots went into the muscle once or twice, 56 days apart. Study findings and constraints: Vaccine and placebo groups showed comparable non-spike TCR breadth. Post-vaccination breadth of spike-specific CD8+ and CD4+ T cell responses was reportedly substantial.

Note on this clone: No antigen is known for it.

Treatment noted: about 20 received Ad26.COV2.S at low or high dose, single or two shots; about 5 received placebo; per-sample allocation not given. On day 63 after the first injection, vaccine and placebo recipients gave samples. An adult donor aged 18-55 years was enrolled in Boston. Germline V CDR1 and CDR2: SNHLY, FYNNEI. Losses at the gene ends were 3 bases for V and 6 bases for J; bases not matched to a gene: 6. This CDR3 region has 14 residues. The repertoire was sequenced with immunoSEQ multiplex PCR; TCRdb's copy has only in-frame clones and lacks some. In the table there are hundreds of thousands of clones, 75% to 95% of which are singletons.

The J gene is TRBJ2-7, the V gene TRBV2, with 9 positions matching TRBD1. Sequenced here: peripheral blood, sampled in a trial of Ad26.COV2.S vaccine versus placebo. The TCR was taken from a person aged 18 to 65 who received the Ad26.COV2.S COVID-19 vaccine or a placebo. CDR3 loop: CASSEWTGVPEQYF. In DNA, the CDR3 is TGTGCCAGCAGTGAGTGGACAGGGGTCCCCGAGCAGTACTTC.